Listed below are T cell receptor beta chains from one sample, sequenced in a study of CD8+ T cells in alopecia areata. Here immunoSEQ multiplex PCR was the method, and the copy in TCRdb shows in-frame clones only, minus some. The sample lists around 200,000 clones, around 60% seen once, with approximately 0.63% in the top ten. Here the sequenced sample was CD4+ T cells sorted from blood, taken at week 4, from a patient treated with tofacitinib. These receptors came from a human donor with alopecia areata. Each CDR3 is given with its conserved first and last residue. The order of the fields is J gene, clone size, V gene, D gene, CDR3 protein, CDR3 DNA. D genes are given only for firm matches. The size field is filled for only some rows; it gives once, few, many or a size class.

j_call: TRBJ2-2
clone_size: NA
v_call: TRBV6-5
d_call: NA
cdr3_aa: CASSYGDTYTGELFF
cdr3_nt: TGTGCCAGCAGTTACGGGGACACCTACACCGGGGAGCTGTTTTTT

j_call: TRBJ1-1
clone_size: NA
v_call: TRBV4-3
d_call: NA
cdr3_aa: CASSQDRASTTEAFF
cdr3_nt: TGCGCCAGCAGCCAAGACAGGGCGAGTACCACTGAAGCTTTCTTT

j_call: TRBJ2-2
clone_size: few
v_call: TRBV29-1
d_call: TRBD2
cdr3_aa: CSVEIVTGGPGELFF
cdr3_nt: TGCAGCGTTGAAATAGTTACGGGAGGGCCGGGGGAGCTGTTTTTT

j_call: TRBJ2-5
clone_size: NA
v_call: TRBV5-1
d_call: TRBD1
cdr3_aa: CASRTGSGETQYF
cdr3_nt: TGTGCCAGCAGGACAGGAAGTGGGGAGACCCAGTACTTC

j_call: TRBJ2-5
clone_size: once
v_call: TRBV7-2
d_call: TRBD2
cdr3_aa: CASSLGLAGQETQYF
cdr3_nt: TGTGCCAGCAGCTTAGGACTAGCGGGACAAGAGACCCAGTACTTC

j_call: TRBJ2-7
clone_size: NA
v_call: TRBV5-1
d_call: NA
cdr3_aa: CASSVDGSPIFNEQYF
cdr3_nt: TGCGCCAGCAGCGTCGACGGGTCTCCTATTTTTAACGAGCAGTACTTC

j_call: TRBJ2-3
clone_size: NA
v_call: TRBV6-5
d_call: NA
cdr3_aa: CASREGGARTDTQYF
cdr3_nt: TGTGCCAGCAGGGAGGGGGGGGCTCGCACAGATACGCAGTATTTT

j_call: TRBJ2-5
clone_size: few
v_call: TRBV29-1
d_call: NA
cdr3_aa: CSVRVQGETQYF
cdr3_nt: TGCAGCGTTAGGGTCCAGGGAGAGACCCAGTACTTC

j_call: TRBJ1-1
clone_size: NA
v_call: TRBV15
d_call: NA
cdr3_aa: CATSRYRNTEAFF
cdr3_nt: TGTGCCACCAGCAGATACAGGAACACTGAAGCTTTCTTT

j_call: TRBJ1-5
clone_size: few
v_call: TRBV28
d_call: NA
cdr3_aa: CASSLFIDSNQPQHF
cdr3_nt: TGTGCCAGCAGTTTATTCATCGATAGCAATCAGCCCCAGCATTTT

j_call: TRBJ1-1
clone_size: NA
v_call: TRBV11-3
d_call: NA
cdr3_aa: CASSLFSNTEAFF
cdr3_nt: TGTGCCAGCAGCTTATTTTCGAACACTGAAGCTTTCTTT

j_call: TRBJ2-2
clone_size: NA
v_call: TRBV30
d_call: TRBD1
cdr3_aa: CAWSGTGQDTGELFF
cdr3_nt: TGTGCCTGGAGTGGGACAGGGCAGGACACCGGGGAGCTGTTTTTT

j_call: TRBJ2-1
clone_size: NA
v_call: TRBV28
d_call: NA
cdr3_aa: CASSLTRRHNEQFF
cdr3_nt: TGTGCCAGCAGTCTAACGAGAAGACACAATGAGCAGTTCTTC

j_call: TRBJ2-7
clone_size: NA
v_call: TRBV11-1
d_call: NA
cdr3_aa: CASSLAEGTAYEQYF
cdr3_nt: TGTGCCAGCAGCTTAGCGGAGGGGACGGCCTACGAGCAGTACTTC

j_call: TRBJ2-6
clone_size: NA
v_call: TRBV30
d_call: NA
cdr3_aa: CAWSTASGANVLTF
cdr3_nt: TGTGCCTGGTCAACTGCGTCTGGGGCCAACGTCCTGACTTTC

j_call: TRBJ2-3
clone_size: NA
v_call: TRBV7-2
d_call: NA
cdr3_aa: CASSLDGPSTDTQYF
cdr3_nt: TGTGCCAGCAGCTTAGACGGGCCTAGCACAGATACGCAGTATTTT

j_call: TRBJ2-3
clone_size: once
v_call: TRBV5-1
d_call: NA
cdr3_aa: CASSFGGADTQYF
cdr3_nt: TGCGCCAGCAGCTTCGGTGGGGCAGATACGCAGTATTTT

j_call: TRBJ2-5
clone_size: NA
v_call: TRBV28
d_call: TRBD2
cdr3_aa: CASSYGGSWETQYF
cdr3_nt: TGTGCCAGCAGTTATGGCGGGAGCTGGGAGACCCAGTACTTC

j_call: TRBJ2-7
clone_size: NA
v_call: TRBV5-6
d_call: NA
cdr3_aa: CASSWTAAESYEQYF
cdr3_nt: TGTGCCAGCAGCTGGACGGCGGCGGAGAGCTACGAGCAGTACTTC

j_call: TRBJ2-4
clone_size: once
v_call: TRBV29-1
d_call: NA
cdr3_aa: CSVVWGAPLIADVWGIQYF
cdr3_nt: TGCAGCGTTGTTTGGGGGGCGCCCCTAATTGCGGACGTGTGGGGCATTCAGTACTTC

j_call: TRBJ2-7
clone_size: NA
v_call: TRBV5-1
d_call: TRBD2
cdr3_aa: CASSFSSGLLYEQYF
cdr3_nt: TGCGCCAGCAGCTTCTCTAGCGGGCTACTCTACGAGCAGTACTTC

j_call: TRBJ1-1
clone_size: NA
v_call: TRBV29-1
d_call: NA
cdr3_aa: CSVETALYTEAFF
cdr3_nt: TGCAGCGTTGAAACGGCCCTTTACACTGAAGCTTTCTTT

j_call: TRBJ2-7
clone_size: NA
v_call: TRBV6-6
d_call: NA
cdr3_aa: CASSYSVSGRGEQYF
cdr3_nt: TGTGCCAGCAGTTACTCCGTCTCAGGGAGAGGCGAGCAGTACTTC

j_call: TRBJ2-1
clone_size: few
v_call: TRBV11-2
d_call: NA
cdr3_aa: CASSLAGSSYNEQFF
cdr3_nt: TGTGCCAGCAGCTTAGCCGGTAGCTCCTACAATGAGCAGTTCTTC

j_call: TRBJ2-7
clone_size: NA
v_call: TRBV30
d_call: NA
cdr3_aa: CAWNTGSHEQYF
cdr3_nt: TGTGCCTGGAATACGGGATCACACGAGCAGTACTTC

j_call: TRBJ2-7
clone_size: NA
v_call: TRBV19
d_call: NA
cdr3_aa: CASSSNGRSLEQYF
cdr3_nt: TGTGCCAGTAGTTCGAACGGACGCTCCCTGGAGCAGTACTTC

j_call: TRBJ2-5
clone_size: NA
v_call: TRBV6-5
d_call: NA
cdr3_aa: CASSYVSLQETQYF
cdr3_nt: TGTGCCAGCAGTTACGTTTCTCTGCAAGAGACCCAGTACTTC

j_call: TRBJ2-7
clone_size: NA
v_call: TRBV5-1
d_call: NA
cdr3_aa: CASSLVLGPSSYEQYF
cdr3_nt: TGCGCCAGCAGCTTGGTACTAGGGCCGAGCTCCTACGAGCAGTACTTC

j_call: TRBJ2-4
clone_size: NA
v_call: TRBV30
d_call: TRBD2
cdr3_aa: CAWSISRSGTSGTKNIQYF
cdr3_nt: TGTGCCTGGAGTATATCCCGATCCGGGACTAGCGGGACCAAAAACATTCAGTACTTC

j_call: TRBJ2-7
clone_size: NA
v_call: TRBV6-5
d_call: TRBD1
cdr3_aa: CATRTGESYEQYF
cdr3_nt: TGTGCCACCAGGACAGGGGAATCCTACGAGCAGTACTTC

j_call: TRBJ1-2
clone_size: NA
v_call: TRBV30
d_call: NA
cdr3_aa: CAWSAGRDYGYTF
cdr3_nt: TGCGCCTGGAGTGCAGGGCGGGACTATGGCTACACCTTC

j_call: TRBJ1-1
clone_size: NA
v_call: TRBV5-1
d_call: NA
cdr3_aa: CASSLTGMTEAFF
cdr3_nt: TGCGCCAGCAGCTTAACGGGTATGACTGAAGCTTTCTTT

j_call: TRBJ2-5
clone_size: NA
v_call: TRBV7-8
d_call: NA
cdr3_aa: CASSAGEGGRFRETQYF
cdr3_nt: TGTGCCAGCAGCGCAGGGGAAGGGGGACGGTTTCGGGAGACCCAGTACTTC

j_call: TRBJ1-2
clone_size: NA
v_call: TRBV10-3
d_call: TRBD1
cdr3_aa: CAIRAGQQGAGGYTF
cdr3_nt: TGTGCCATCAGGGCAGGACAACAGGGGGCCGGTGGCTACACCTTC

j_call: TRBJ2-1
clone_size: NA
v_call: TRBV7-8
d_call: TRBD2
cdr3_aa: CASSLGGLAGLGWQFF
cdr3_nt: TGTGCCAGCAGCTTAGGTGGCCTAGCGGGCCTGGGATGGCAGTTCTTC

j_call: TRBJ2-7
clone_size: few
v_call: TRBV29-1
d_call: NA
cdr3_aa: CSVGQTSYEQYF
cdr3_nt: TGCAGCGTTGGGCAGACCTCCTACGAGCAGTACTTC

j_call: TRBJ2-7
clone_size: NA
v_call: TRBV25-1
d_call: TRBD1
cdr3_aa: CASSEGGTVSYEQYF
cdr3_nt: TGTGCCAGCAGTGAAGGTGGGACAGTTTCCTACGAGCAGTACTTC

j_call: TRBJ2-1
clone_size: NA
v_call: TRBV11-3
d_call: NA
cdr3_aa: CASSPPASYNEQFF
cdr3_nt: TGTGCCAGCAGCCCCCCCGCGAGCTACAATGAGCAGTTCTTC

j_call: TRBJ1-1
clone_size: NA
v_call: TRBV29-1
d_call: NA
cdr3_aa: CSVSIQLMNTEAFF
cdr3_nt: TGCAGCGTTTCTATTCAGCTCATGAACACTGAAGCTTTCTTT

j_call: TRBJ2-1
clone_size: few
v_call: TRBV19
d_call: NA
cdr3_aa: CASSIKAGNEQFF
cdr3_nt: TGTGCCAGTAGTATCAAGGCTGGCAATGAGCAGTTCTTC

j_call: TRBJ2-7
clone_size: NA
v_call: TRBV29-1
d_call: NA
cdr3_aa: CSAQYGQGREQYF
cdr3_nt: TGCAGCGCCCAATATGGGCAGGGACGCGAGCAGTACTTC

j_call: TRBJ2-2
clone_size: few
v_call: TRBV19
d_call: NA
cdr3_aa: CASSQYPPPNTGELFF
cdr3_nt: TGTGCCAGTAGCCAATACCCTCCGCCGAACACCGGGGAGCTGTTTTTT

j_call: TRBJ2-7
clone_size: NA
v_call: TRBV10-3
d_call: NA
cdr3_aa: CAIRGARGDEQYF
cdr3_nt: TGTGCCATCAGGGGGGCCAGGGGTGACGAGCAGTACTTC

j_call: TRBJ2-5
clone_size: NA
v_call: TRBV5-1
d_call: NA
cdr3_aa: CASSSSGIYQETQYF
cdr3_nt: TGCGCCAGCAGCTCCTCAGGGATTTATCAGGAGACCCAGTACTTC

j_call: TRBJ2-3
clone_size: once
v_call: TRBV11-3
d_call: NA
cdr3_aa: CASSGTGDTQYF
cdr3_nt: TGTGCCAGCAGTGGGACGGGAGATACGCAGTATTTT

j_call: TRBJ2-2
clone_size: NA
v_call: TRBV19
d_call: NA
cdr3_aa: CASRPLGTGELFF
cdr3_nt: TGTGCCAGTAGGCCACTAGGTACCGGGGAGCTGTTTTTT

j_call: TRBJ2-1
clone_size: NA
v_call: TRBV20-1
d_call: TRBD2
cdr3_aa: CSASDGLDGFF
cdr3_nt: TGCAGTGCTAGTGACGGACTAGATGGGTTCTTC

j_call: TRBJ1-2
clone_size: NA
v_call: TRBV4-2
d_call: NA
cdr3_aa: CASRFQGQSYTF
cdr3_nt: TGTGCCAGCAGATTCCAGGGGCAGAGCTACACCTTC

j_call: TRBJ1-1
clone_size: NA
v_call: TRBV7-2
d_call: NA
cdr3_aa: CASSLRGMNTEAFF
cdr3_nt: TGTGCCAGCAGCTTACGGGGCATGAACACTGAAGCTTTCTTT

j_call: TRBJ2-5
clone_size: NA
v_call: TRBV7-9
d_call: NA
cdr3_aa: CASIPGGRETQYF
cdr3_nt: TGTGCCAGCATCCCCGGGGGCCGGGAGACCCAGTACTTC

j_call: TRBJ2-7
clone_size: NA
v_call: TRBV6-6
d_call: TRBD2
cdr3_aa: CASSYGPGLANYEQYF
cdr3_nt: TGTGCCAGCAGTTACGGGCCGGGACTAGCGAACTACGAGCAGTACTTC

j_call: TRBJ2-2
clone_size: NA
v_call: TRBV9
d_call: NA
cdr3_aa: CASSVAKDGELFF
cdr3_nt: TGTGCCAGCAGCGTAGCCAAGGACGGGGAGCTGTTTTTT

j_call: TRBJ1-1
clone_size: NA
v_call: TRBV7-3
d_call: NA
cdr3_aa: CASSLTGENTEAFF
cdr3_nt: TGTGCCAGCAGCTTAACAGGGGAGAACACTGAAGCTTTCTTT